Listed below are T cell receptor beta chains from one sample, sequenced in a study of blood T cell repertoires in COVID-19. Produced via immunoSEQ multiplex PCR; TCRdb's table is partial and in-frame only. The sample lists some 450,000 clones; approximately 88% were seen once. Sequencing was done on a sample of peripheral blood. The origin of the receptors is a woman in her fifties or sixties with COVID-19, enrolled during active disease. Both conserved end residues are part of each CDR3.

j_gene | v_gene | CDR3aa
TRBJ1-5 | TRBV28 | CASSLWGTGNQPQHF
TRBJ2-3 | TRBV9 | CASSVGRQDYTQYF
TRBJ2-3 | TRBV7-8 | CASSRSHTDTQYF
TRBJ1-2 | TRBV7-2 | CAIRRSGNYGYTF
TRBJ2-3 | TRBV2 | CASTRGTDFSTDTQYF
TRBJ2-5 | TRBV5-6 | CAEGSGGQETQYF
TRBJ1-2 | TRBV2 | CASSDGRGKYGYTF
TRBJ2-7 | TRBV10-2 | CASRRDTYEQYF
TRBJ1-2 | TRBV29-1 | CSVAGSYGYTF
TRBJ2-2 | TRBV3-1/TRBV3-2 | CASSHSGGRTGELFF
TRBJ1-1 | TRBV11-1 | CASSSSGTLNTEAFF
TRBJ1-1 | TRBV9 | CASSVSGTEAFF
TRBJ2-1 | TRBV6-5 | CASSPRDREINEQFF
TRBJ2-3 | TRBV12-5 | CASGLVSGLRTDTQYF
TRBJ1-5 | TRBV19 | CASSIPPYPSSNQPQHF